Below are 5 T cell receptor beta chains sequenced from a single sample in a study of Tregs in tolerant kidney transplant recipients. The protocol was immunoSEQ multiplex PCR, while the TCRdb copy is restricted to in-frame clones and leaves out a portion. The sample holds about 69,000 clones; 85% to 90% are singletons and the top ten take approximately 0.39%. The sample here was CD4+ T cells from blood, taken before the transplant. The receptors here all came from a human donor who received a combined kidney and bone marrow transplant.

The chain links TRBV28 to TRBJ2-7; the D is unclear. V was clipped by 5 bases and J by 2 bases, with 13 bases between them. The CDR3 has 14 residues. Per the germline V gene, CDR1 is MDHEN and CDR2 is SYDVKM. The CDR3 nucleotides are TGTGCCAGCAGTGCCCTGAGAGGAGCCTACGAGCAGTACTTC. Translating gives CASSALRGAYEQYF. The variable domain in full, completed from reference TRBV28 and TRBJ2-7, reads DVKVTQSSRYLVKRTGEKVFLECVQDMDHENMFWYRQDPGLGLRLIYFSYDVKMKEKGDIPEGYSVSREKKERFSLILESASTNQTSMYLCASSALRGAYEQYFGPGTRLTVT.

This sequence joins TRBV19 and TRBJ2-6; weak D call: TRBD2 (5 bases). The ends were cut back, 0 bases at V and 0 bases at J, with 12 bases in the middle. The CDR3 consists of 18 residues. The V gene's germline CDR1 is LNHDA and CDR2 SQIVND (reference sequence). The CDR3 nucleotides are TGTGCCAGTAGTATAGAGGGCGTCCGGGACTCTGGGGCCAACGTCCTGACTTTC. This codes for CASSIEGVRDSGANVLTF.

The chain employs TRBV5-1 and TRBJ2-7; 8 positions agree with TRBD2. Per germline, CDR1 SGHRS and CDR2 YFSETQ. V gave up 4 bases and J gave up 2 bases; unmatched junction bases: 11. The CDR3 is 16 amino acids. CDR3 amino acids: CASSPNRGGGTYEQYF. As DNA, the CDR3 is TGCGCCAGCAGCCCCAACCGGGGGGGCGGGACCTACGAGCAGTACTTC.

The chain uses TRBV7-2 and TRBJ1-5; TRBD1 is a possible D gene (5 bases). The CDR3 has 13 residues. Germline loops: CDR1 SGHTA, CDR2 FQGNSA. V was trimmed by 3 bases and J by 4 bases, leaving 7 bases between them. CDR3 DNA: TGTGCCAGCAGCTTTCGACAGAATCAGCCCCAGCATTTT. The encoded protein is CASSFRQNQPQHF.

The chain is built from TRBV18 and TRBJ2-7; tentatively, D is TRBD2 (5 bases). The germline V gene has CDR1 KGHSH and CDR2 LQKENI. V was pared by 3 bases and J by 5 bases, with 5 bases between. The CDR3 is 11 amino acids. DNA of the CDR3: TGTGCCAGCTCACCGGAGGACGAGCAGTACTTC. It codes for CASSPEDEQYF.